The 9 T cell receptor beta chains below all came from one sample that was sequenced in a study of CD8 T cells in Susac syndrome. Roughly 0.5 to 1 ug RNA was reverse transcribed with random hexamers. One entry per CDR3 protein results from TCRdb running MiXCR on the immunoSEQ multiplex PCR reads. The sample has about 210,000 distinct CDR3 sequences, 85% to 95% seen once. The material sequenced was CD4+ T cells from PBMCs. The receptors shown here come from a human donor in good health.

The chain combines TRBV7-2 with TRBJ2-5; tentatively, D is TRBD2 (5 bases). The CDR3 is made up of 14 amino acids. Germline V lookup: CDR1 SGHTA, CDR2 FQGNSA. V was shortened by 5 bases and J by 3 bases, with 13 bases between the two germline ends. This CDR3 reads CASSRKPGKETQYF. For the CDR3, the DNA is TGTGCCAGCAGCCGTAAGCCGGGAAAAGAGACCCAGTACTTC.

The chain links TRBV5-1 to TRBJ1-4; weak D call: TRBD1 (6 bases). CDR3 length: 15 residues. Deletions cut 2 bases from V and 7 bases from J, with 15 bases between. The V gene's germline CDR1 is SGHRS and CDR2 YFSETQ. CDR3 residues: CASSFGTTESEKLFF. DNA for the CDR3: TGCGCCAGCAGCTTCGGGACAACCGAGAGTGAAAAACTGTTTTTT.

This chain joins TRBV7-9 and TRBJ1-2, with D perhaps TRBD1 (6 bases). The V end lost 7 bases, the J end lost 4 bases, and 10 bases lay between the germline ends. CDR3 length: 12 residues. The germline V gene encodes CDR1 SEHNR and CDR2 FQNEAQ (reference sequence). The CDR3 sequence: CASTPDSYGYTF. The CDR3 nucleotides are TGTGCCAGCACCCCGGACAGCTATGGCTACACCTTC.

The chain links TRBV27 to TRBJ2-7, with 12 bases lining up with TRBD1. The germline V gene has CDR1 MNHEY and CDR2 SMNVEV (reference sequence). After removal of 3 bases from V and 6 bases from J, the junction contained 6 bases not matched to a gene. CDR3 length: 15 residues. This CDR3 reads CASSFGGQGAFEQYF. For the CDR3, the DNA is TGTGCCAGCAGTTTCGGGGGACAGGGGGCCTTCGAGCAGTACTTC.

The rearrangement uses TRBV7-9 and TRBJ1-1; the match to TRBD1 covers 11 bases. CDR1 SEHNR and CDR2 FQNEAQ come from the germline V gene (reference sequence). The junction had 0 bases not matched to a gene; V was cut back by 3 bases and J by 6 bases. CDR3 length equals 13 residues. CDR3 in DNA: TGTGCCAGCAGCTTGGGACAGGGGGCTGAAGCTTTCTTT. Translated, it gives CASSLGQGAEAFF.

The chain uses TRBV15 and TRBJ2-5, with 12 nucleotides matching TRBD2. CDR3 length: 15 amino acids. Per germline, CDR1 LNHNV and CDR2 YYDKDF (reference sequence). V trimming: 4 bases; J trimming: 4 bases; junction bases outside the gene matches: 4. The CDR3 nucleotides are TGTGCCACCAGCAAACTAGCGGGGGGTGGAGAGACCCAGTACTTC. This translates into CATSKLAGGGETQYF.

The CDR3 DNA is TGTGCCAGCAGGGAGTTGCCTTCCCCCTACGAGCAGTACGTC. It encodes CASRELPSPYEQYV. The rearrangement uses TRBV21-1 and TRBJ2-7; the DNA was not used to check the table's D call, TRBD2. TRBV21-1 is a pseudogene segment. The CDR3 totals 14 residues.

The rearrangement joins TRBV28 to TRBJ1-4, with D unresolved. Trimming shortened V by 4 bases and J by 0 bases, and 12 bases separated the two germline ends. The CDR3 sequence is 16 residues long. The germline gives CDR1 MDHEN, CDR2 SYDVKM. CDR3 sequence (DNA): TGTGCCAGCAGTTCCTTGGACGGTGCAACTAATGAAAAACTGTTTTTT. Encoded protein: CASSSLDGATNEKLFF.

This CDR3 is CASRSDTQGYTF. The CDR3, as DNA: TGTGCCAGCAGGTCCGACACTCAGGGCTACACCTTC. The V call is TRBV6-5, the J call TRBJ1-2, with D unresolved. V lost 6 bases, J lost 8 bases, and 13 bases lay in between. Germline loops: CDR1 MNHEY, CDR2 SVGAGI. The CDR3 runs to 12 residues.